This is a list of T cell receptor beta chains from one sample in a study of CD4 T cells in relation to SARS-CoV-2 and coronaviruses. Assay: immunoSEQ multiplex PCR; the TCRdb copy retains only in-frame clones and omits some. The sample contains about 47,000 clones, over 75% of which appear only once. Their specific antigens are unknown. Sequenced: naive CD4+ T cells from PBMCs, cultured in vitro. The receptors were sampled from an adult with COVID-19. CDR3s include the opening cysteine and the closing phenylalanine or tryptophan. D genes are given only for firm matches. Some rows have no size entry. The others give once, few or many, or a class for an expanded clone.

J: TRBJ2-2
D: NA
size: NA
V: TRBV30
CDR3: CAWSVTGPGELFF
DNA: TGTGCCTGGAGTGTAACAGGTCCCGGGGAGCTGTTTTTT

J: TRBJ2-3
D: TRBD2
size: NA
V: TRBV4-3
CDR3: CASSQTIAGGEADTQYF
DNA: TGCGCCAGCAGCCAGACTATAGCGGGTGGGGAGGCAGATACGCAGTATTTT

J: TRBJ1-3
D: TRBD1
size: NA
V: TRBV5-1
CDR3: CASSFDRGQGNTIYF
DNA: TGCGCCAGCAGCTTCGACAGGGGGCAAGGAAACACCATATATTTT

J: TRBJ2-7
D: NA
size: NA
V: TRBV7-3
CDR3: CASSLGGQPYEQYF
DNA: TGTGCCAGCAGCTTGGGGGGACAACCCTACGAGCAGTACTTC

J: TRBJ2-3
D: TRBD1
size: NA
V: TRBV7-6
CDR3: CASSHRRDRGTDTQYF
DNA: TGTGCCAGCAGCCACAGGCGGGACAGGGGAACAGATACGCAGTATTTT

J: TRBJ2-7
D: NA
size: NA
V: TRBV2
CDR3: CASSEARQGGRKQYF
DNA: TGTGCCAGCAGTGAAGCGCGACAGGGAGGGAGGAAGCAGTACTTC

J: TRBJ2-2
D: TRBD1
size: NA
V: TRBV18
CDR3: CASSPRQGDTGELFF
DNA: TGTGCCAGCTCACCACGGCAGGGGGACACCGGGGAGCTGTTTTTT

J: TRBJ1-2
D: NA
size: NA
V: TRBV7-9
CDR3: CASSFNSEGYTF
DNA: TGTGCCAGCAGCTTTAACAGTGAGGGCTACACCTTC

J: TRBJ2-1
D: NA
size: NA
V: TRBV2
CDR3: CASSIESAGEQFF
DNA: TGTGCCAGCAGTATAGAGAGCGCGGGAGAGCAGTTCTTC

J: TRBJ2-1
D: NA
size: NA
V: TRBV5-1
CDR3: CASSLVAGAYNEQFF
DNA: TGCGCCAGCAGCTTGGTGGCAGGGGCCTACAATGAGCAGTTCTTC

J: TRBJ2-1
D: TRBD1
size: few
V: TRBV5-1
CDR3: CASSLDHRGTYNEQFF
DNA: TGCGCCAGCAGCTTGGATCACAGGGGGACCTACAATGAGCAGTTCTTC

J: TRBJ2-2
D: NA
size: NA
V: TRBV6-5
CDR3: CASSREGELFF
DNA: TGTGCCAGCAGTCGCGAGGGGGAGCTGTTTTTT

J: TRBJ1-6
D: TRBD1
size: NA
V: TRBV11-2
CDR3: CASSLGQGFYNSPLHF
DNA: TGTGCCAGCAGCTTAGGACAGGGGTTCTATAATTCACCCCTCCACTTT

J: TRBJ1-1
D: TRBD1
size: NA
V: TRBV7-2
CDR3: CASSVVGTGAEAFF
DNA: TGTGCCAGCAGCGTAGTCGGGACAGGGGCTGAAGCTTTCTTT

J: TRBJ1-4
D: NA
size: NA
V: TRBV11-2
CDR3: CASSPVLVFGRGYEKLFF
DNA: TGTGCCAGCAGCCCAGTGCTGGTCTTTGGCAGGGGATATGAAAAACTGTTTTTT

J: TRBJ1-6
D: TRBD1
size: few
V: TRBV5-1
CDR3: CASSLRPGTGWEAVSPLHF
DNA: TGCGCCAGCAGCTTGCGTCCCGGGACAGGGTGGGAAGCCGTTTCACCCCTCCACTTT

J: TRBJ2-1
D: TRBD2
size: few
V: TRBV15
CDR3: CATSSLAGVNEQFF
DNA: TGTGCCACCAGCAGCCTAGCGGGAGTCAATGAGCAGTTCTTC

J: TRBJ2-7
D: NA
size: NA
V: TRBV28
CDR3: CASSPRGNSYEQYF
DNA: TGTGCCAGCAGTCCAAGGGGGAACTCCTACGAGCAGTACTTC

J: TRBJ2-1
D: NA
size: NA
V: TRBV28
CDR3: CASRKLRTAYNEQFF
DNA: TGTGCCAGCAGAAAATTAAGGACAGCCTACAATGAGCAGTTCTTC

J: TRBJ2-5
D: TRBD2
size: NA
V: TRBV5-1
CDR3: CASSLLAGTVETQYF
DNA: TGCGCCAGCAGCTTGCTAGCGGGAACGGTAGAGACCCAGTACTTC

J: TRBJ2-6
D: NA
size: few
V: TRBV4-2
CDR3: CASSQENDSGANVLTF
DNA: TGTGCCAGCAGCCAAGAGAACGACTCTGGGGCCAACGTCCTGACTTTC

J: TRBJ2-2
D: TRBD2
size: NA
V: TRBV2
CDR3: CASRQLAGVSTGELFF
DNA: TGTGCCAGCAGGCAACTAGCGGGAGTGAGTACCGGGGAGCTGTTTTTT

J: TRBJ2-1
D: TRBD2
size: NA
V: TRBV29-1
CDR3: CSAGLAGGQDEQFF
DNA: TGCAGCGCTGGACTAGCGGGAGGCCAGGATGAGCAGTTCTTC

J: TRBJ2-7
D: TRBD1
size: few
V: TRBV27
CDR3: CASSLSITGVSNEQYF
DNA: TGTGCCAGCAGTTTATCGATCACAGGGGTAAGCAACGAGCAGTACTTC